A single sample gave rise to the 14 T cell receptor beta chains below, sequenced in a study of post-analysis software for immune sequencing data (dated by TCRdb to the mid-2010s). What the research found in general, with its limitations: Several TRBV segments, including TRBV5-6, TRBV5-1 and TRBV20-1, were significantly more frequent in patients than controls.

No antigen has been identified for these receptors. The method was PCR. The listed sequencing device is Illumina HiSeq 2500. To reduce PCR and sequencing biases, unique molecular identifiers were incorporated into the TCR beta cDNA libraries. TCRdb passed the public sequencing reads through fastp at Q25 and MiXCR, retaining productive beta sequences. Entries are consolidated by CDR3 protein sequence, retaining the most common genes and DNA. The sample yields a few hundred thousand distinct CDR3 sequences; roughly 46% were counted once. The leading ten clones occupy around 10% of the sample. Specimen: blood. The receptors were sampled from a girl aged 10 to 17 with multiple sclerosis.

The V and J genes are TRBV29-1 and TRBJ2-3; the match to TRBD2 covers 7 bases. The CDR3 sequence is 17 residues long. Germline CDR1 SQVTM, CDR2 ANQGSEA. V lost 1 base and J lost 0; bases outside the gene matches: 10. CDR3 protein: CSVEGVAKRGSTDTQYF. For the CDR3, the DNA is TGCAGCGTTGAAGGGGTAGCGAAGCGGGGTAGCACAGATACGCAGTATTTT.

The gene calls are TRBV5-1 and TRBJ2-7, with TRBD1 matching over 7 bases. V dropped 0 bases and J dropped 2; count of bases not matched to a gene: 11. Germline values: CDR1 SGHRS, CDR2 YFSETQ. The CDR3 contains 17 residues. Written as DNA, the CDR3 is TGCGCCAGCAGCTTGGCTGCCTCGGCAGGGGGTACCTACGAGCAGTACTTC. It specifies CASSLAASAGGTYEQYF.

V and J are TRBV4-1 and TRBJ2-5; 9 nucleotides line up with TRBD2. The CDR3 runs to 16 residues. J lost 11 bases, V lost 0 bases, and 13 bases had no gene match. Germline V gene sequence: CDR1 MGHRA, CDR2 YSYEKL. CDR3 sequence (DNA): TGCGCCAGCAGCCAAGAGTCCACTAGCGGGCGAGAGGAGCAGTACTTC. Translation: CASSQESTSGREEQYF.

DNA for the CDR3: TGCGCCAGCAGCCAAGGGTTGGAAGAGACCCAGTACTTC. This sequence encodes CASSQGLEETQYF. The genes are TRBV4-3 and TRBJ2-5; no definite D call. CDR1 and CDR2 from the germline V gene are LGHNA and YSLEER. V shed 1 base and J shed 3 bases, with 6 bases lying between them. The CDR3 consists of 13 residues.

The chain carries TRBV6-5 and TRBJ1-1, with 8 bases lining up with TRBD1. Germline V gene lookup returns CDR1 MNHEY and CDR2 SVGAGI. The CDR3 has 15 residues. V lost 0 bases, J lost 5 bases, and 5 bases stayed unmatched. The CDR3 DNA reads TGTGCCAGCAGTTACTCGGAGACAGGGGATACTGAAGCTTTCTTT. Translation: CASSYSETGDTEAFF.

The gene calls are TRBV20-1 and TRBJ2-3; TRBD1 aligns across 8 bases. The CDR3 has 14 residues. The V and J ends lost 5 bases and 6 bases, in that order; junction bases with no gene match: 10. Germline V CDR1 and CDR2: DFQATT, SNEGSKA (reference sequence). The chain's CDR3 is CSASGTGRRDTQYF. The CDR3 DNA follows: TGCAGTGCTTCTGGGACAGGCCGGAGGGATACGCAGTATTTT.

On this clonotype itself: At one of its ends the junction is not consistent with the germline gene, which may arise from a read error. The rearrangement joins TRBV29-1 to TRBJ2-3; 8 nucleotides match TRBD1. Germline V gene sequence: CDR1 SQVTM, CDR2 ANQGSEA. The CDR3 has 14 amino acids. The CDR3 region is CCVGQGLGTDTQYF. The CDR3 coding sequence is TGCTGCGTTGGACAGGGACTCGGCACAGATACGCAGTATTTT.

The table lists this clonotype with a few counts. This sequence joins TRBV20-1 and TRBJ2-5; 13 bases map to TRBD2. After removal of 1 base from V and 5 bases from J, the junction contained 7 bases not matched to a gene. The CDR3 spans 16 residues. The V gene's germline CDR1 is DFQATT and CDR2 SNEGSKA (reference sequence). The CDR3 reads CSARGTSGSRGETQYF. The DNA for the CDR3 is TGCAGTGCTAGAGGGACTAGCGGGAGTAGAGGGGAGACCCAGTACTTC.

The CDR3 loop reads CASRPAGNQPQHF. In DNA form, the CDR3 reads TGTGCCAGCAGACCGGCAGGGAATCAGCCCCAGCATTTT. This sequence joins TRBV7-2 and TRBJ1-5, with TRBD1 as a possible D gene (5 bases). V dropped 6 bases and J dropped 4 bases, with 10 bases sitting between them. The CDR3 runs to 13 residues. Germline CDR1 and CDR2: SGHTA and FQGNSA.

The V and J genes are TRBV20-1 and TRBJ1-1; possibly TRBD1 for D (5 bases). There are 11 residues in the CDR3. Trimming took 6 bases from V and 4 from J, leaving 9 bases between them. Germline CDR1 DFQATT, CDR2 SNEGSKA (reference sequence). The CDR3 loop reads CSADTSTEAFF. CDR3 DNA: TGCAGTGCGGACACGAGCACTGAAGCTTTCTTT.

The chain couples TRBV11-2 to TRBJ2-7; 12 bases are a match to TRBD1. The trim removed 1 base at V and 7 bases at J, leaving 8 bases unmatched. CDR1 is SGHAT, CDR2 FQNNGV, per germline. The CDR3 is 16 residues long. The CDR3 is CASSLGAGTGGREQYF. The CDR3 region has the DNA TGTGCCAGCAGCTTAGGGGCCGGGACAGGGGGCCGGGAGCAGTACTTC.

The CDR3 DNA follows: TGCGCCAGCAGCTTGGGTGCCGGGATGGCGGAGACCCAGTACTTC. Translating it yields CASSLGAGMAETQYF. The V and J genes are TRBV5-1 and TRBJ2-5, with TRBD2 as a possible D gene (5 bases). This CDR3 is 15 amino acids long. The germline V and J ends were trimmed by 0 bases and 5 bases, with 14 bases remaining between them. Germline V gene sequence: CDR1 SGHRS, CDR2 YFSETQ.

As to this clonotype: Possible read error: a much larger clone is one base away. The V and J genes are TRBV5-1 and TRBJ2-7; D could derive from TRBD1 or TRBD2 (5 bases each). Trimming shortened V by 0 bases and J by 4 bases, and 17 bases separated the two germline ends. The CDR3 extends over 16 amino acids. Germline V CDR1 and CDR2: SGHRS, YFSETQ. This chain's CDR3 is CASSLGEQEVAYEQYF. The CDR3, as DNA: TGCGCCAGCAGCTTGGGCGAACAGGAGGTAGCGTACGAGCAGTACTTC.

In its sample, this clonotype was seen a few times. An end of the junction does not agree with germline; a read error may underlie this. The V gene is TRBV20-1, the J gene TRBJ1-2, with D perhaps matching TRBD1 (5 bases). Germline V CDR1 and CDR2: DFQATT, SNEGSKA (reference sequence). CDR3 size: 13 residues. CDR3 loop: CSARDYGTYGYIF. The DNA for the CDR3 is TGCAGTGCCCGGGATTATGGGACCTATGGCTACATCTTC.